This TCR beta chain was recovered during a study of blood T cell repertoires in COVID-19. In the study overall: Some COVID-19 samples were acute and others convalescent; all came from the United States, Italy and Spain. T cells, B-cell-depleted T cells, or PBMCs supplied cDNA or gDNA.

Original data processing: Estimation of nucleated cell counts relied on the amplification of reference gene primers. Clones were sequenced by immunoSEQ multiplex PCR, and TCRdb holds only the in-frame ones, with some missing. That table supplies the V and J calls and clone size; D and trimming were determined from the DNA. The sample includes 150,000 to 200,000 clones, about 83% of them seen just once. The CDR3 is 16 residues long. The J segment lost 7 bases and the V segment lost 1 base, leaving 3 bases of the junction unmatched. Germline-derived CDR1 and CDR2 are SGHDN and FVKESK. Sequencing was carried out using peripheral blood. The chain carries TRBV14 and TRBJ1-6; 11 bases are shared with TRBD1. This TCR was sampled from a woman over 75 with acute or convalescent COVID-19. The CDR3 is CASSQVGQGANSPLHF. The CDR3, as DNA: TGTGCCAGCAGCCAAGTCGGACAGGGGGCGAATTCACCCCTCCACTTT.